This passage covers 22 T cell receptor beta chains from one sample sequenced in a study of beta chain features in type 1 diabetes (dated by TCRdb to the late 2010s). Library creation used the immunoSEQ multiplex PCR assay. The High Capacity cDNA Reverse Transcription Kit was used to reverse transcribe all of the isolated RNA, meaning that expressed TCRB transcripts were what got sequenced. TCRdb holds this immuneACCESS table with in-frame rearrangements only. Some clones are missing; in checked studies, unresolved V genes explain under half, and the rest has no known cause. The sample yields around 430,000 clones; about 30% were counted once. The top ten clones comprise 0.065% of the sample. Source material: naive CD4+ T cells from blood. Sample cell subset or site, as interpreted from the label and publication: true naive CD4+ T cells. The receptor set was obtained from a man aged 18 to 29 in good health.

The chain uses TRBV30 and TRBJ2-2; D call uncertain. In germline, CDR1 is GTSNPN, CDR2 SVGIG (reference sequence). Trimming stripped 0 bases from V and 3 bases from J, with 8 bases between. The CDR3 has 14 amino acids. Written as DNA, the CDR3 is TGTGCCTGGAGTGTACGGACGGACACCGGGGAGCTGTTTTTT. As protein: CAWSVRTDTGELFF.

There are a few counts of this clone. The chain uses TRBV4-3 and TRBJ2-1; no reliable D call. Germline lookup yields CDR1 LGHNA and CDR2 YSLEER. The CDR3 has 15 residues. V gave up 4 bases and J gave up 7 bases, with 17 bases separating them. The CDR3 loop is CASSRDGQAENEQFF. The CDR3 bases are TGCGCCAGCAGCCGCGATGGGCAGGCCGAAAATGAGCAGTTCTTC.

This rearrangement joins TRBV30 to TRBJ2-7; 9 bases match TRBD1. Germline CDR1 is GTSNPN and CDR2 is SVGIG (reference sequence). This CDR3 is 16 amino acids long. V gave up 3 bases and J gave up 4 bases; unmatched junction bases: 13. The CDR3 DNA is TGTGCCTGGAGGTATGACCCGGGACAGGGTATTTACGAGCAGTACTTC. Encoded protein: CAWRYDPGQGIYEQYF.

Note on this clone: Other DNA sequences in the sample encode the same CDR3. CDR3 loop: CSGTSGSYEQYF. CDR3 sequence (DNA): TGCAGCGGGACTAGCGGCTCCTACGAGCAGTACTTC. The V gene is TRBV29-1, the J gene TRBJ2-7; 10 bases match TRBD2. With 7 bases clipped from V and 0 bases from J, the junction kept 0 bases outside the gene matches. The CDR3 is made up of 12 amino acids. The V gene's germline CDR1 is SQVTM and CDR2 ANQGSEA.

This clone was seen only a few times. The chain carries TRBV29-1 and TRBJ2-3; weak D call: TRBD2 (6 bases). The germline V gene has CDR1 SQVTM and CDR2 ANQGSEA. Trimming stripped 5 bases from V and 0 bases from J, with 12 bases between. This CDR3 has 14 amino acids. The CDR3 loop reads CSVLSGTSTDTQYF. DNA of the CDR3: TGCAGCGTTCTCTCCGGGACTAGCACAGATACGCAGTATTTT.

This clone was observed a handful of times. The V gene is TRBV30, the J gene TRBJ2-7, with D unclear. This CDR3 has 15 residues. Trimming removed 2 bases from V and 0 bases from J, with 14 bases in between. Germline assignment: CDR1 GTSNPN and CDR2 SVGIG (reference sequence). CDR3 in amino acids: CAWSLQTITSYEQYF. The CDR3 DNA reads as TGTGCCTGGAGTCTACAGACGATTACCTCCTACGAGCAGTACTTC.

The chain is built from TRBV4-1 and TRBJ2-7; TRBD1 matches 10 bases. Germline CDR1 and CDR2: MGHRA and YSYEKL. The length of the CDR3 is 14 residues. V was clipped by 4 bases and J by 6 bases; unmatched bases: 6. CDR3 region: CASSRPGQGREQYF. DNA for the CDR3: TGCGCCAGCAGCCGCCCGGGACAGGGGCGCGAGCAGTACTTC.

The chain is built from TRBV7-9 and TRBJ2-1, with D uncertain. This CDR3 comprises 13 residues. With 5 bases removed from V and 4 bases from J, the gap between germline ends came to 9 bases. Germline CDR1 and CDR2: SEHNR and FQNEAQ (reference sequence). CDR3 nucleotides: TGTGCCAGCAGCCCCTTACTGTACAATGAGCAGTTCTTC. It yields the protein CASSPLLYNEQFF.

This clone has a handful of counts. This chain links TRBV7-2 with TRBJ2-5; D is ambiguous. The CDR3 contains 15 residues. In germline, CDR1 is SGHTA, CDR2 FQGNSA. V lost 0 bases, J lost 5 bases, and 13 bases lay in between. CDR3 sequence (DNA): TGTGCCAGCAGCTTAGCGGTTTACCCCGGGGAGACCCAGTACTTC. Translation: CASSLAVYPGETQYF.

The chain uses TRBV5-1 and TRBJ2-3; D not certain. The CDR3 runs 15 residues. CDR1 is SGHRS and CDR2 is YFSETQ in the germline V gene. Between the trimmed V and J ends, which lost 0 bases and 1 base, there was a span of 9 bases. This chain's CDR3 is CASSLERGGTDTQYF. The CDR3 nucleotides read TGCGCCAGCAGCTTGGAGCGCGGCGGCACAGATACGCAGTATTTT. Combining the CDR3 with reference TRBV5-1 and TRBJ2-3 gives the whole variable domain KAGVTQTPRYLIKTRGQQVTLSCSPISGHRSVSWYQQTPGQGLQFLFEYFSETQRNKGNFPGRFSGRQFSNSRSEMNVSTLELGDSALYLCASSLERGGTDTQYFGPGTRLTVL.

The chain joins TRBV7-9 to TRBJ2-3; no firm D call. Germline values: CDR1 SEHNR, CDR2 FQNEAQ (reference sequence). V was cut by 5 bases and J by 6 bases, with 21 bases left in between. The CDR3 is made up of 16 amino acids. The CDR3 sequence: CASSLSDPGHGDTQYF. In DNA, the CDR3 is TGTGCCAGCAGCCTAAGCGACCCCGGGCATGGGGATACGCAGTATTTT. Combining the CDR3 with reference TRBV7-9 and TRBJ2-3 gives the whole variable domain DTGVSQNPRHKITKRGQNVTFRCDPISEHNRLYWYRQTLGQGPEFLTYFQNEAQLEKSRLLSDRFSAERPKGSFSTLEIQRTEQGDSAMYLCASSLSDPGHGDTQYFGPGTRLTVL.

Only a few counts were recorded for this clone. The V gene is TRBV5-6, the J gene TRBJ2-3; D remains ambiguous. The CDR3 loop spans 17 amino acids. In germline, CDR1 is SGHDT, CDR2 YYEEEE. Trimming cost V 3 bases and J 2 bases, with 19 bases left between them. CDR3 region: CASSSGRRIPFTDTQYF. CDR3 nucleotides: TGTGCCAGCAGCTCCGGCCGTCGTATCCCCTTCACAGATACGCAGTATTTT.

The V call is TRBV5-1, the J call TRBJ1-5; D is uncertain. CDR3 size: 14 residues. Trimming left V 2 bases short and J 1 base short, with 7 bases between. CDR1 SGHRS and CDR2 YFSETQ come from the germline V gene. The DNA for the CDR3 is TGCGCCAGCAGCTTTGACGGGAGCAATCAGCCCCAGCATTTT. This sequence encodes CASSFDGSNQPQHF.

The genes are TRBV29-1 and TRBJ2-1, with D possibly called TRBD1 or TRBD2 (5 bases each). Trimming removed 7 bases from V and 8 bases from J, with 9 bases in between. Germline CDR1 is SQVTM and CDR2 is ANQGSEA. This CDR3 has 10 amino acids. For the CDR3, the DNA is TGCAGCGCCGGGGCCCATGAGCAGTTCTTC. This sequence encodes CSAGAHEQFF.

This clone was seen a few times. The chain carries TRBV5-1 and TRBJ2-5; D perhaps matches TRBD2 (6 bases). Germline lookup yields CDR1 SGHRS and CDR2 YFSETQ. The CDR3 length is 15 residues. V was clipped by 1 base and J by 5 bases, with 15 bases between them. The CDR3 protein is CASSLRRGMWETQYF. For the CDR3, the DNA is TGCGCCAGCAGCTTGAGGAGGGGAATGTGGGAGACCCAGTACTTC. The variable domain in full, with the rest retrieved from reference TRBV5-1 and TRBJ2-5, is KAGVTQTPRYLIKTRGQQVTLSCSPISGHRSVSWYQQTPGQGLQFLFEYFSETQRNKGNFPGRFSGRQFSNSRSEMNVSTLELGDSALYLCASSLRRGMWETQYFGPGTRLLVL.

This clone was counted only a few times. The DNA for the CDR3 is TGTGCCATCAGGAGGGACGGGGACTACGAGCAGTACTTC. This codes for CAIRRDGDYEQYF. The V gene is TRBV10-3, the J gene TRBJ2-7; D may be TRBD1 or TRBD2 (5 bases each). The V end lost 6 bases, the J end lost 3 bases, and 12 bases lay between the germline ends. Germline lookup yields CDR1 ENHRY and CDR2 SYGVKD. The CDR3 consists of 13 residues.

The CDR3 here is CSVEAGRLTGANVLTF. Written as DNA, the CDR3 is TGCAGCGTTGAAGCGGGAAGGCTCACTGGGGCCAACGTCCTGACTTTC. The chain uses TRBV29-1 and TRBJ2-6, with D perhaps TRBD2 (5 bases). Trimming pared 1 base from V and 2 bases from J, leaving 12 bases between. This CDR3 has 16 amino acids. Germline V lookup: CDR1 SQVTM, CDR2 ANQGSEA.

The V call is TRBV30, the J call TRBJ1-4, with a tentative D call TRBD1 (5 bases). The CDR3 runs 13 residues. Germline V gene lookup returns CDR1 GTSNPN and CDR2 SVGIG (reference sequence). Trimming left V 6 bases short and J 4 bases short, with 12 bases between. The CDR3 loop reads CACRPGGNEKLFF. As DNA, the CDR3 is TGTGCCTGCCGCCCGGGGGGTAATGAAAAACTGTTTTTT.

The genes are TRBV5-1 and TRBJ2-7, with 7 positions matching TRBD1. This CDR3 has 15 amino acids. The germline gives CDR1 SGHRS, CDR2 YFSETQ. Trimming cost V 1 base and J 5 bases; bases outside gene matches: 9. CDR3 nucleotides: TGCGCCAGCAGCTTGCTGGACAGGCCTGGGGACGAGCAGTACTTC. The encoded protein is CASSLLDRPGDEQYF.

The CDR3 coding sequence is TGTGCCAGCAGCCTCGGCAGGGGAGGTCAGACCCAGTACTTC. Its translation is CASSLGRGGQTQYF. V gene TRBV7-2 combines with J gene TRBJ2-5; D may be TRBD1 or TRBD2 (6 bases each). CDR3 length: 14 residues. Deletions cut 5 bases from V and 6 bases from J, with 16 bases between. Germline V gives CDR1 SGHTA, CDR2 FQGNSA.

V is TRBV7-2 and J is TRBJ1-1; D is unresolved. Germline V gene data show CDR1 as SGHTA and CDR2 as FQGNSA. The V and J ends lost 1 base and 4 bases respectively, with 7 bases between them. This CDR3 spans 13 amino acids. In nucleotides, the CDR3 is TGTGCCAGCAGCTTAGGGAAGGCCACTGAAGCTTTCTTT. Translating gives CASSLGKATEAFF.

This chain uses TRBV7-2 with TRBJ2-7, with 7 bases lining up with TRBD2. J lost 2 bases, V lost 5 bases, and 6 bases had no gene match. Germline CDR1 SGHTA, CDR2 FQGNSA. The CDR3 has 14 residues. CDR3 sequence (DNA): TGTGCCAGCAGCCCCGGGGGGATCCCCTACGAGCAGTACTTC. It translates to CASSPGGIPYEQYF.